This TCR beta chain was captured by sequencing in a study of T cells after yellow fever vaccination. A remark on this clonotype: Its antigen is currently unknown.

Trimming shortened V by 5 bases and J by 8 bases, and 15 bases separated the two germline ends. Germline V gives CDR1 MGHRA, CDR2 YSYEKL. The CDR3 sequence is 13 residues long. Regarding the study as a whole: Highly abundant clonotypes carried over from the bulk population could end up in FACS-sorted repertoires as contaminants.

5'RACE template switching generated TCR cDNA, adding a universal primer site and UMIs. Each CDR3 protein gets one entry after TCRdb re-called the 5' RACE reads with MiXCR. The sample has some 320,000 distinct CDR3 sequences, 4.1% seen once. This sequence originates from a man between 18 and 29 years old who received the YFV17D yellow fever vaccine. The sample here was PBMCs, taken 5 days after the yellow fever booster vaccination. The V and J genes are TRBV4-1 and TRBJ1-2, with D tentatively TRBD1 (5 bases). CDR3 in amino acids: CASSGEGKRGYTF. CDR3 nucleotide sequence: TGCGCCAGCAGCGGGGAGGGGAAGAGGGGCTACACCTTC.